A selection of T cell receptor beta chains follows, all from one sample in a study of T cell repertoires in cytomegalovirus infection. In TCRdb, the reads were re-called with MiXCR into one record per CDR3 protein. The table shows a few hundred thousand distinct CDR3 sequences, with roughly 25% occurring only once. For these TCRs, the target antigens are not known. The sample in question was cultured PBMCs, obtained from culture after CMV antigen stimulation. The source of these receptors is a human donor in good health (CMV status not recorded). Some clones in this sample may be carry-over from other donors' samples. Both conserved end residues are trimmed from each CDR3. Clone sizes are given selectively: once, few, many, or a class where the clone is expanded.

clone_size: -
v_call: TRBV10-2
j_call: TRBJ1-1
cdr3_aa: ASSESPNTEAF

clone_size: few
v_call: TRBV7-2
j_call: TRBJ2-1
cdr3_aa: ASSPMGQGWYNEQF

clone_size: few
v_call: TRBV7-2
j_call: TRBJ2-5
cdr3_aa: ASSPDLVPGETQY

clone_size: many
v_call: TRBV12-3/TRBV12-4
j_call: TRBJ1-4
cdr3_aa: ASSFYRGLANEKLF

clone_size: few
v_call: TRBV19
j_call: TRBJ2-2
cdr3_aa: ASRRTGDTGELF

clone_size: many
v_call: TRBV7-2
j_call: TRBJ1-1
cdr3_aa: ASSLDRGSTEAF

clone_size: few
v_call: TRBV6-5
j_call: TRBJ2-4
cdr3_aa: ASRQGFGNIQY

clone_size: -
v_call: TRBV6-5
j_call: TRBJ2-7
cdr3_aa: ASSSPGHGAYEQY

clone_size: few
v_call: TRBV19
j_call: TRBJ1-5
cdr3_aa: ASRRVRETNQPQH

clone_size: few
v_call: TRBV6-2/TRBV6-3
j_call: TRBJ2-1
cdr3_aa: ASGWEAGVTYNEQF

clone_size: few
v_call: TRBV19
j_call: TRBJ2-1
cdr3_aa: ASSHSHEQF

clone_size: -
v_call: TRBV10-3
j_call: TRBJ1-5
cdr3_aa: AIPRLRQSNQPQH

clone_size: few
v_call: TRBV12-3/TRBV12-4
j_call: TRBJ2-7
cdr3_aa: ASSFGVLDKQY

clone_size: -
v_call: TRBV28
j_call: TRBJ2-7
cdr3_aa: ASSPKGTGDYEQY

clone_size: -
v_call: TRBV6-1
j_call: TRBJ2-1
cdr3_aa: ASSESGPYNEQF